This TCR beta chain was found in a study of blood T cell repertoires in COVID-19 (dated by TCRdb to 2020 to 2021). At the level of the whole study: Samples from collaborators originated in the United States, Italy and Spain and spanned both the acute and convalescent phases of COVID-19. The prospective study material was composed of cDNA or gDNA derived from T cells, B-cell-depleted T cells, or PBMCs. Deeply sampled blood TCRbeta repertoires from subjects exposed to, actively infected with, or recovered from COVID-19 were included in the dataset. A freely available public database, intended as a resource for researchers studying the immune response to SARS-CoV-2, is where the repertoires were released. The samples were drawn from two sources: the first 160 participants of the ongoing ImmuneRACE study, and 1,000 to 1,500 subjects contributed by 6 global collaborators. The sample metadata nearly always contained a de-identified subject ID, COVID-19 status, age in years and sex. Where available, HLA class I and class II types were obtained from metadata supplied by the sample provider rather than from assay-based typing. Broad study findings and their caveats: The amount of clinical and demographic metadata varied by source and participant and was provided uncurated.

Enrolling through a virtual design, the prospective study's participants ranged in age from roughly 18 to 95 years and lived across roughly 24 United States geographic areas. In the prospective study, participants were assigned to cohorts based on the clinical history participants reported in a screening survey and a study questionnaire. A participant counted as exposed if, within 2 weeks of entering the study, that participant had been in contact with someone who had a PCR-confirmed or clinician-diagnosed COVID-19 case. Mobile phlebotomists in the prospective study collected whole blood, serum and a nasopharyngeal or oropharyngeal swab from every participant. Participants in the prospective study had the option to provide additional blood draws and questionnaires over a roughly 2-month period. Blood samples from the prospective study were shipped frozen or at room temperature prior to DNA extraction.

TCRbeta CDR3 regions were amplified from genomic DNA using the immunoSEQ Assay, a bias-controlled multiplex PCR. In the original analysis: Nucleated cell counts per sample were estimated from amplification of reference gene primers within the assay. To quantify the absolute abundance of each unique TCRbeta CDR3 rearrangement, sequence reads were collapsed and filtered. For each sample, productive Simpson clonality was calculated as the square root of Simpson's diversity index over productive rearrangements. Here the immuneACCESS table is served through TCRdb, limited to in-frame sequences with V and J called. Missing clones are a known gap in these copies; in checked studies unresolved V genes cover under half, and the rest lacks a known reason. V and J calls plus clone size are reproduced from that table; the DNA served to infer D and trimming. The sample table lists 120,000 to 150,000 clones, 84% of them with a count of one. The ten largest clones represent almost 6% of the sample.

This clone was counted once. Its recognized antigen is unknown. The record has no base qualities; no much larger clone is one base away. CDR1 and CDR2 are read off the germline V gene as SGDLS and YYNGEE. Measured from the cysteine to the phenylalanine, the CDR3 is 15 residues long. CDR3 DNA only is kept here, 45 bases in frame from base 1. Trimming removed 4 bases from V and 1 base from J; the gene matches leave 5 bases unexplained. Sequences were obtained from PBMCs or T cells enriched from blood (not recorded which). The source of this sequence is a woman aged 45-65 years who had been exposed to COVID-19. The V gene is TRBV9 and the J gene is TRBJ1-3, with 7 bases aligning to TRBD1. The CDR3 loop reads CASSPGGFSGNTIYF. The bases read TGTGCCAGCAGCCCAGGGGGGTTTTCTGGAAACACCATATATTTT.